The clone carrying this T cell receptor (beta chain) was detected only a few times. The target antigen is unknown. This sample was included in a study of T cells after yellow fever vaccination. Overall study context: Preparing low-cell-number fractions relied on SMART-Seq v4 Ultra Low Input. Findings and caveats of the study: FACS-sorted repertoires could harbor abundant contaminating bulk-population clonotypes. Primary-vaccination clones mostly resurfaced post-booster (under 98% CD4, roughly 90% CD8).

5'RACE template switching added a universal primer site and UMIs to TCR cDNA. TCRdb reprocessed the 5' RACE reads with MiXCR, giving one entry per CDR3 protein. The table records 200,000 to 250,000 distinct CDR3 sequences, 6% to 7.5% of them present only once. The sample consisted of CD4+ T cells sorted from PBMCs, taken 15 days after the yellow fever booster vaccination. The clonotype was recovered from a man aged 25-40 years who received the YFV17D yellow fever vaccine.

The CDR3 region has the DNA TGCGCCAGCAGCCAAGGAAACGGGGGGGCTAGCACAGATACGCAGTATTTT. This gives the protein CASSQGNGGASTDTQYF. V usage is TRBV4-3 and J usage is TRBJ2-3, with 8 bases lining up with TRBD2. V lost 1 base to trimming and J lost 0 bases; unmatched junction nucleotides: 6. The germline V gene has CDR1 LGHNA and CDR2 YSLEER. CDR3 length: 17 residues.